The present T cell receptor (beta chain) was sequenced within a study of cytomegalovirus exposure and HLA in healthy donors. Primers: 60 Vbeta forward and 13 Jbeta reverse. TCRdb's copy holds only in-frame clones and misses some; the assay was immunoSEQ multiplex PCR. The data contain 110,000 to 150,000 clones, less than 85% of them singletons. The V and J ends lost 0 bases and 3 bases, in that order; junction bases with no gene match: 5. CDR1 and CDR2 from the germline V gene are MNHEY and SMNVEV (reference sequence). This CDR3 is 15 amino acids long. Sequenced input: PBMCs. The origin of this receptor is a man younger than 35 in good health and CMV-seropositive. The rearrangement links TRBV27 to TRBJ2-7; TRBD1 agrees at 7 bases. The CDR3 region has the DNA TGTGCCAGCAGTTTATCGGGACAGTTCGGCTACGAGCAGTACTTC. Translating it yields CASSLSGQFGYEQYF.